This TCR beta chain derives from a study of blood T cell repertoires in COVID-19 (dated by TCRdb to the early 2020s). About the full investigation: Collaborator samples came from the United States, Italy and Spain and covered acute and convalescent phases of COVID-19. Deeply sampled blood TCRbeta repertoires from subjects exposed to, actively infected with, or recovered from COVID-19 were included in the dataset. The sample metadata nearly always contained a de-identified subject ID, COVID-19 status, age in years and sex. Where HLA class I and class II types were available, the types were taken from metadata supplied by the sample provider, not from assay-based typing. The repertoires were released in a freely available public database meant as a resource for research on the immune response to SARS-CoV-2. The samples were drawn from two sources: the first 160 participants of the ongoing ImmuneRACE study, and 1,000 to 1,500 subjects contributed by 6 global collaborators. The material from the prospective study consisted of cDNA or gDNA derived from T cells, B-cell-depleted T cells, or PBMCs. What the research found in general, with its limitations: How much clinical and demographic metadata was included differed by source and by participant, and the metadata was provided uncurated.

TCRbeta CDR3 regions were amplified from genomic DNA by means of the immunoSEQ Assay, a bias-controlled multiplex PCR. The paper's processing steps were these. The number of nucleated cells in each sample was estimated by amplification of reference gene primers within the assay. Sequence reads were collapsed and filtered to measure the absolute abundance of every unique TCRbeta CDR3 rearrangement. Productive Simpson clonality was computed per sample as the square root of Simpson's diversity index over productive rearrangements. The table was pulled from immuneACCESS by TCRdb, which kept in-frame rearrangements only. Such tables lose some clones; where checked, under half of the loss comes from unresolved V genes, and the rest has no known cause. That table is the source of V, J and clone size, and D and trimming were worked out from the DNA. The sample records 190,000 or so clones, approximately 91% of which are singletons. 5.5% to 7.5% of the sample goes to the ten largest clones.

Collaborating institutions collected whole blood in K2EDTA tubes following their own protocols. For TCRbeta analysis, collaborator samples were shipped as frozen whole blood, as isolated PBMCs, or as DNA extracted from either sample type. This clone showed up just once. It lacks a known antigen. No base qualities exist here, and no much larger clone lies one base off it. Source material: peripheral blood. The receptor comes from a middle-aged man with acute or convalescent COVID-19.

The nucleotides are TGTGCCAGCAGTGAGCGGGGGGTAAACTATGGCTACACCTTC. This sequence encodes CASSERGVNYGYTF. This chain joins TRBV2 to TRBJ1-2; tentative D gene TRBD1, with 5 bases matching. From its cysteine to its phenylalanine, the CDR3 spans 14 amino acids. Only the CDR3 DNA stays, 42 bases, in frame from base 1. From a lookup of the germline V gene, CDR1 and CDR2 are SNHLY and FYNNEI. V loses 3 bases, J loses 2 bases, and the germline ends lie 10 bases apart.